Shown below are 9 T cell receptor beta chains from a single sample sequenced in a study of OX40 agonist ivuxolimab in advanced cancers. Data came from immunoSEQ multiplex PCR; TCRdb stores just in-frame clones and leaves some out. The table has some 58,000 clones, around 93% seen once. This sample comprised CD4+ or CD8+ T cells sorted from blood, obtained in a trial of the OX40 agonist ivuxolimab. The source of these receptors is an adult with an advanced solid tumor such as melanoma, head and neck, liver or kidney cancer.

This chain connects TRBV28 to TRBJ2-2, with 7 bases fitting TRBD2. Per the germline V gene, CDR1 is MDHEN and CDR2 is SYDVKM. V was clipped by 2 bases and J by 4 bases; unmatched bases: 7. The CDR3 length is 16 residues. The CDR3: CASSLVDPGGTGELFF. The CDR3 DNA reads TGTGCCAGCAGTTTAGTCGACCCGGGGGGCACCGGGGAGCTGTTTTTT.

This chain uses TRBV19 with TRBJ1-1, with TRBD1 matching 8 bases. Germline lookup yields CDR1 LNHDA and CDR2 SQIVND (reference sequence). This CDR3 is 12 amino acids long. The ends lost 4 bases at V and 5 bases at J; junction bases unmatched: 0. Here the CDR3 reads CASSNRGTEAFF. The CDR3 DNA reads as TGTGCCAGTAGTAACAGGGGGACTGAAGCTTTCTTT.

This clone qualifies as medium-sized. The rearrangement uses TRBV16 and TRBJ1-6; D call uncertain. Between the trimmed V and J ends, which lost 0 bases and 10 bases, there was a span of 7 bases. This CDR3 is built from 13 residues. Germline values: CDR1 KGHSY, CDR2 FQNENV. CDR3 sequence: CASSQSQESPLHF. Here the CDR3 DNA reads TGTGCCAGCAGCCAATCCCAGGAGTCACCCCTCCACTTT.

The chain combines TRBV18 with TRBJ1-4; D possibly corresponds to TRBD1 (5 bases). Germline CDR1 KGHSH, CDR2 LQKENI. The CDR3 has 15 amino acids. With 3 bases removed from V and 4 bases from J, the gap between germline ends came to 12 bases. CDR3 loop: CASSPGTGINEKLFF. Here the CDR3 DNA reads TGTGCCAGCTCACCGGGGACGGGGATTAATGAAAAACTGTTTTTT.

The chain couples TRBV29-1 to TRBJ2-7; D remains ambiguous. V was shortened by 4 bases and J by 2 bases, with 9 bases between the two germline ends. There are 12 residues in the CDR3. The germline CDR1 and CDR2 sequences are SQVTM and ANQGSEA. The CDR3 DNA reads as TGCAGCGTTGTGTCCCAAACCTACGAGCAGTACTTC. This translates into CSVVSQTYEQYF.

This clone is a singleton in its sample. The V and J genes are TRBV2 and TRBJ1-2; TRBD1 matches at 8 bases. This CDR3 is 12 amino acids long. Per germline, CDR1 SNHLY and CDR2 FYNNEI. Germline trimming cut 5 bases from V and 6 bases from J; bases unmatched to any gene: 2. The CDR3 loop is CASSLTGDGYTF. CDR3 sequence (DNA): TGTGCCAGCAGTTTGACAGGGGATGGCTACACCTTC. The whole variable domain, remainder taken from reference TRBV2 and TRBJ1-2, is EPEVTQTPSHQVTQMGQEVILRCVPISNHLYFYWYRQILGQKVEFLVSFYNNEISEKSEIFDDQFSVERPDGSNFTLKIRSTKLEDSAMYFCASSLTGDGYTFGSGTRLTVV.

This chain links TRBV6-5 with TRBJ2-7; D uncertain. Germline CDR1 and CDR2: MNHEY and SVGAGI. V lost 0 bases and J 0 bases, leaving 9 bases between the germline ends. This CDR3 is 15 amino acids long. This CDR3 reads CASSYSGSASYEQYF. The CDR3 DNA reads as TGTGCCAGCAGTTACTCGGGTTCGGCCTCCTACGAGCAGTACTTC.

The rearrangement joins TRBV5-1 to TRBJ1-2; tentative D call: TRBD1 (5 bases). The V gene's germline CDR1 is SGHRS and CDR2 YFSETQ. V was cut by 3 bases and J by 7 bases, with 16 bases left in between. This CDR3 region has 14 residues. CDR3 in DNA: TGCGCCAGCAGCTCCCTAGGGGTCCCTGGTGGCTACACCTTC. This sequence encodes CASSSLGVPGGYTF.

The gene calls are TRBV6-5 and TRBJ1-2, with D perhaps matching TRBD1 (5 bases). V dropped 6 bases and J dropped 6 bases, with 20 bases sitting between them. From germline, CDR1 is MNHEY and CDR2 SVGAGI. CDR3 size: 15 residues. The CDR3 DNA reads TGTGCCAGCAGCATCACAACAGGACCGAGAAATGGCTACACCTTC. Translation: CASSITTGPRNGYTF.